Below are 18 T cell receptor beta chains sequenced from a single sample in a study of neoadjuvant anti-PD-1 for oral cavity cancer. Time point meaning: after neoadjuvant nivolumab, at surgical resection. Using immunoSEQ multiplex PCR, the repertoire was profiled, and TCRdb retains in-frame clones only, with some absent. This sample has over 11,000 clones, with roughly 71% found just once. The specimen was PBMCs, collected after nivolumab (anti-PD-1) treatment. The receptor source for this set is a person aged 40-85 years with oral cavity squamous cell carcinoma.

V is TRBV6-6 and J is TRBJ2-7, with a weak D call TRBD1 (6 bases). CDR1 and CDR2 (germline): MNHNY, SVGAGI (reference sequence). V was trimmed by 5 bases and J by 9 bases, leaving 17 bases between them. The CDR3 totals 13 residues. DNA for the CDR3: TGTGCCAGCAGTCCCCAGGGTCGAGGGGGGCAGTACTTC. Translated: CASSPQGRGGQYF.

This clone was recorded a few times. The chain uses TRBV7-3 and TRBJ1-6, with D possibly matching TRBD1 (5 bases). In germline, CDR1 is SGHTA, CDR2 FQGTGA. This CDR3 spans 13 amino acids. Trimming removed 3 bases at V and 9 bases at J, with 9 bases between. The chain's CDR3 is CASSLGPLSPLHF. The CDR3 region has the DNA TGTGCCAGCAGCTTGGGGCCGCTTTCACCCCTCCACTTT.

V gene TRBV11-2 combines with J gene TRBJ2-7, with TRBD1 identical over 10 bases. CDR1 and CDR2 (germline): SGHAT, FQNNGV. The CDR3 consists of 12 residues. J lost 10 bases, V lost 3 bases, and 3 bases had no gene match. CDR3 region: CASSFGQGEQYF. CDR3 nucleotides: TGTGCCAGCAGCTTCGGACAGGGGGAACAGTACTTC.

This clone was detected once. V and J are TRBV2 and TRBJ1-6; the D is unclear. The CDR3 covers 13 residues. Germline V gene data show CDR1 as SNHLY and CDR2 as FYNNEI. Trimming left V 7 bases short and J 8 bases short, with 12 bases between. This CDR3 is CASIEQNYSPLHF. As DNA, the CDR3 is TGTGCCAGCATTGAGCAGAATTATTCACCCCTCCACTTT.

This clone showed up just a few times. The J gene is TRBJ1-3, the V gene TRBV19; 12 bases are a match to TRBD1. The CDR3 is made up of 20 amino acids. The V and J ends lost 0 bases and 1 base, in that order; junction bases with no gene match: 10. The V gene's germline CDR1 is LNHDA and CDR2 SQIVND (reference sequence). CDR3 amino acids: CASSIEGVGTGGLSGNTIYF. In DNA, the CDR3 is TGTGCCAGTAGTATAGAAGGTGTCGGGACAGGGGGCTTGTCTGGAAACACCATATATTTT.

The gene calls are TRBV5-1 and TRBJ1-5; D not certain. The CDR3 totals 14 residues. Germline V CDR1 and CDR2: SGHRS, YFSETQ. With 1 base removed from V and 4 bases from J, the gap between germline ends came to 9 bases. The chain's CDR3 is CASSLLGSNQPQHF. The CDR3 DNA sequence: TGCGCCAGCAGCTTGTTGGGATCTAATCAGCCCCAGCATTTT.

In its sample, this clone was seen a few times. The chain links TRBV7-9 to TRBJ1-1; possibly TRBD1 for D (5 bases). The V gene lost 3 bases and the J gene lost 5 bases, with 10 bases spanning the gap. The CDR3 is 13 amino acids. Germline-derived CDR1 and CDR2 are SEHNR and FQNEAQ (reference sequence). The CDR3 coding sequence is TGTGCCAGCAGCTTTCAGGGTGGGACTGAAGCTTTCTTT. It translates to CASSFQGGTEAFF.

The chain combines TRBV29-1 with TRBJ2-5, with 9 bases matching TRBD1. The length of the CDR3 is 15 residues. Germline CDR1 reads SQVTM; CDR2 reads ANQGSEA. V gave up 4 bases and J gave up 5 bases; unmatched junction bases: 11. CDR3: CSVGEQGARGETQYF. The CDR3 coding sequence is TGCAGCGTTGGAGAACAGGGGGCAAGGGGGGAGACCCAGTACTTC.

The chain joins TRBV19 to TRBJ2-3; 10 bases map to TRBD2. Germline CDR1 LNHDA, CDR2 SQIVND (reference sequence). The CDR3 is 17 residues long. Losses at the gene ends were 6 bases for V and 1 base for J; bases not matched to a gene: 10. The CDR3 bases are TGTGCCAGTAGGCCCTCTATAGCGGGGGGTCGCACAGATACGCAGTATTTT. Translated, it gives CASRPSIAGGRTDTQYF.

The chain combines TRBV6-5 with TRBJ2-5; TRBD2 is a possible D gene (6 bases). The CDR3 runs 12 residues. V lost 8 bases, J lost 5 bases, and 12 bases lay in between. The germline CDR1 and CDR2 sequences are MNHEY and SVGAGI. CDR3 amino acids: CASWGVGETQYF. DNA of the CDR3: TGTGCCAGCTGGGGGGTAGGGGAGACCCAGTACTTC.

Regarding this clone: At one end the junction does not follow the germline gene, possibly because of a read error. This chain links TRBV7-8 with TRBJ1-5, with TRBD1 matching 7 bases. The CDR3 covers 17 residues. The germline CDR1 and CDR2 sequences are SGHVS and FQNEAQ. The CDR3 reads CASRLGGRTGLYQPQHF. CDR3 DNA sequence: TGTGCCAGCAGATTAGGTGGCAGGACAGGACTTTATCAGCCCCAGCATTTT.

This clone was observed a few times. The genes are TRBV9 and TRBJ1-5; no clear D. The germline V and J ends were trimmed by 2 bases and 7 bases, with 13 bases remaining between them. This CDR3 contains 14 residues. Per germline, CDR1 SGDLS and CDR2 YYNGEE. CDR3 amino acids: CASSVGVQTQPQHF. In nucleotides, the CDR3 is TGTGCCAGCAGCGTCGGTGTCCAAACGCAGCCCCAGCATTTT.

The rearrangement uses TRBV10-3 and TRBJ2-2, with unresolved D. The CDR3 has 14 residues. Looked up from germline, CDR1 is ENHRY and CDR2 is SYGVKD. Trimming pared 4 bases from V and 3 bases from J, leaving 9 bases between. This chain's CDR3 is CAISVEGYTGELFF. CDR3 DNA sequence: TGTGCCATCAGTGTGGAAGGTTACACCGGGGAGCTGTTTTTT.

The rearrangement uses TRBV15 and TRBJ2-3, with TRBD2 matching over 11 bases. This CDR3 comprises 19 residues. V lost 1 base and J lost 0; bases outside the gene matches: 9. Germline V gives CDR1 LNHNV, CDR2 YYDKDF (reference sequence). The CDR3 sequence is CATSRGGLAVVSSTDTQYF. CDR3 nucleotide sequence: TGTGCCACCAGCAGAGGGGGACTAGCGGTAGTCTCTAGCACAGATACGCAGTATTTT.

The chain is built from TRBV5-1 and TRBJ1-1; no clear D. The V and J ends lost 3 bases and 1 base respectively, with 7 bases between them. This CDR3 region has 13 residues. Germline CDR1 reads SGHRS; CDR2 reads YFSETQ. CDR3 residues: CASSSQPNTEAFF. The CDR3 nucleotides are TGCGCCAGCAGCTCTCAACCGAACACTGAAGCTTTCTTT.

This chain links TRBV19 with TRBJ2-7; no clear D gene. CDR3 length equals 12 residues. Germline CDR1 is LNHDA and CDR2 is SQIVND (reference sequence). Trimming took off 5 bases at V and 5 bases at J, with 10 bases between the two ends. CDR3 coding DNA: TGTGCCAGTAGTGACCGTCTCCACGAGCAGTACTTC. It translates to CASSDRLHEQYF.

The gene calls are TRBV30 and TRBJ1-1; D is unresolved. This CDR3 spans 13 amino acids. V was trimmed by 0 bases and J by 8 bases, leaving 13 bases between them. Germline V CDR1 and CDR2: GTSNPN, SVGIG (reference sequence). The CDR3 DNA sequence: TGTGCCTGGAGTGTCGTCCGGGGAAAAGAAGCTTTCTTT. Translated, it gives CAWSVVRGKEAFF.

The rearrangement links TRBV25-1 to TRBJ1-2, with no clear D. The germline CDR1 and CDR2 sequences are MGHDK and SYGVNS. This CDR3 is built from 11 residues. V shed 7 bases and J shed 2 bases, with 5 bases lying between them. The chain's CDR3 is CASTGNYGYTF. The CDR3 nucleotides read TGTGCCAGCACCGGAAACTATGGCTACACCTTC.